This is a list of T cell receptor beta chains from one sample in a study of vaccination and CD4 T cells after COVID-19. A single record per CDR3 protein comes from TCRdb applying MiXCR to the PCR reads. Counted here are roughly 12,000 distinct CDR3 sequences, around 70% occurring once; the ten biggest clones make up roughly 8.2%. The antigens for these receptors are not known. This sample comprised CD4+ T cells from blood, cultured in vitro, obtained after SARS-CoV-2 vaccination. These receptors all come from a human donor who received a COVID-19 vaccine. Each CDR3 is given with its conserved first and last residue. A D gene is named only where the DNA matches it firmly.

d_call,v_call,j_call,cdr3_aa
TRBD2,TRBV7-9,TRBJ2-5,CASRGLAGGRGRETQYF
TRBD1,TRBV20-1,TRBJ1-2,CSAGQKTGGYGYTF
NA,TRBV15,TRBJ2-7,CATSRGPWGGRDEQYF
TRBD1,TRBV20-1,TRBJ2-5,CSARSGQGARETQYF
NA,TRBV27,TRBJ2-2,CASCRSGMNTGELFF
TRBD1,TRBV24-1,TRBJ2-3,CATSDFPAGGADTQYF
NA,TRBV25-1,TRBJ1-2,CASSEFGYGYTF
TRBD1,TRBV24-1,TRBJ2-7,CATSDRRDRYYEQYF
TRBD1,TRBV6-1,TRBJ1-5,CAISESRGRGNQPQHF
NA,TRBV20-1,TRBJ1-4,CSASRTFNEKLFF
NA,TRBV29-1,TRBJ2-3,CSVVVGGLNTDTQYF
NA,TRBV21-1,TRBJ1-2,CASSKALRGRGGPGYTF
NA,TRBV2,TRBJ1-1,CASSERSVTEAFF
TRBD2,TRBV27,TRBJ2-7,CASSTRLAGGQYRVYEQYF
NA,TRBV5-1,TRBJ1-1,CASSLEQNTEAFF
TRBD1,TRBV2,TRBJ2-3,CASSGVQGLGEDTQYF
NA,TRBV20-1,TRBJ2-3,CSATTGDTQYF
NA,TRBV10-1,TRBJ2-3,CASSSEDTQYF
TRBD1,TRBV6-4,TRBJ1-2,CASSKEQGAPNYGYTF